The 29 T cell receptor beta chains listed next were all sequenced from one sample in a study of T cell repertoires in cytomegalovirus infection. These receptors' targets are unknown. TCRdb independently ran MiXCR on the reads; one entry per CDR3 protein. The data show about 71,000 distinct CDR3 sequences, more than 20% seen once. The sample consisted of CD8+ T cells from cultured PBMCs, taken from culture after CMV antigen stimulation. Receptors were obtained from a human donor in good health (CMV status not recorded). Some clones in this sample may be carry-over from other donors' samples.

This chain uses TRBV7-8 with TRBJ2-7; D is unclear. Between the trimmed V and J ends, which lost 0 bases and 6 bases, there was a span of 9 bases. Germline lookup yields CDR1 SGHVS and CDR2 FQNEAQ. The CDR3 is 13 amino acids. The CDR3 nucleotides read TGTGCCAGCAGCTTAGCTTCCGGGCGCGAGCAGTACTTC. This encodes CASSLASGREQYF.

The chain couples TRBV28 to TRBJ2-6; unclear D gene. This CDR3 has 12 residues. Trimming cost V 8 bases and J 2 bases, with 4 bases left between them. CDR1 and CDR2 (germline): MDHEN, SYDVKM. The CDR3 protein is CASGTGANVLTF. The CDR3 bases are TGTGCCAGCGGTACTGGGGCCAACGTCCTGACTTTC.

This clonotype was counted a few times. The genes are TRBV7-3 and TRBJ2-3, with 7 bases lining up with TRBD1. The germline V gene has CDR1 SGHTA and CDR2 FQGTGA. The junction had 7 bases not matched to a gene; V was cut back by 5 bases and J by 2 bases. The CDR3 runs 15 residues. The CDR3 DNA reads TGTGCCAGCAGCGACAGGGCCTCCTACACAGATACGCAGTATTTT. Encoded protein: CASSDRASYTDTQYF.

As concerns this clonotype: One end of the junction varies from germline; a read error may be responsible. The chain has TRBV6-2 or TRBV6-3 and TRBJ1-5; D unclear. CDR3 length: 13 amino acids. Germline lookup yields CDR1 MNHEY and CDR2 SVGEGT. CDR3 sequence reads: CDSSLSMGEPQHF. The DNA of the CDR3 is TGTGACAGCAGTCTCAGCATGGGAGAGCCCCAGCATTTT.

The chain couples TRBV4-3 to TRBJ1-6; D is uncertain. This CDR3 is built from 15 residues. Germline assignment: CDR1 LGHNA and CDR2 YSLEER. The V end lost 0 bases, the J end lost 6 bases, and 9 bases lay between the germline ends. CDR3 loop: CASSQDQRANSPLHF. In DNA form, the CDR3 reads TGCGCCAGCAGCCAAGATCAGAGGGCTAATTCACCCCTCCACTTT.

Many counts were recorded for this clonotype. The chain joins TRBV7-8 to TRBJ2-5; D might be TRBD1 (5 bases). Germline V lookup: CDR1 SGHVS, CDR2 FQNEAQ. This CDR3 contains 15 residues. Trimming left V 5 bases short and J 4 bases short, with 17 bases between. CDR3 bases: TGTGCCAGCAGCCCGACGGCAGGGAACGGAGAGACCCAGTACTTC. This encodes CASSPTAGNGETQYF.

This clonotype appeared a few times. The rearrangement joins TRBV10-3 to TRBJ2-3; the D is unclear. Per the germline V gene, CDR1 is ENHRY and CDR2 is SYGVKD. V was trimmed by 7 bases and J by 7 bases, leaving 9 bases between them. The CDR3 runs 11 residues. The CDR3 is CAIKRVNTQYF. DNA for the CDR3: TGTGCCATCAAAAGGGTGAATACGCAGTATTTT.

There are a few counts of this clonotype. This chain links TRBV7-8 with TRBJ2-1, with 7 positions matching TRBD1. This CDR3 has 14 residues. The V gene's germline CDR1 is SGHVS and CDR2 FQNEAQ. V lost 7 bases and J lost 8; bases outside the gene matches: 11. The CDR3 sequence is CASTPAHRGDEQFF. The CDR3 nucleotides are TGTGCCAGCACACCAGCTCACAGGGGCGATGAGCAGTTCTTC.

Written as DNA, the CDR3 is TGCGCCAGCGCCAGACAGGCAGGCGAGCAGTACTTC. This codes for CASARQAGEQYF. The chain combines TRBV10-2 with TRBJ2-7, with D possibly being TRBD1 (6 bases). With 8 bases removed from V and 6 bases from J, the gap between germline ends came to 14 bases. Looked up from germline, CDR1 is WSHSY and CDR2 is SAAADI. CDR3 size: 12 residues.

This clonotype was seen more than once but under ten times. The chain carries TRBV4-1 and TRBJ1-1, with D hard to call. The CDR3 length is 16 residues. Germline assignment: CDR1 MGHRA and CDR2 YSYEKL. V dropped 0 bases and J dropped 3 bases, with 14 bases sitting between them. The CDR3 region has the DNA TGCGCCAGCAGCCAAGAATGGGCAAGGAGGGACACTGAAGCTTTCTTT. As protein: CASSQEWARRDTEAFF.

This clonotype was counted a few times. CDR3 region: CASSSRGSGEWAKNIQYF. DNA for the CDR3: TGTGCCAGCAGCTCCCGAGGAAGCGGGGAATGGGCCAAAAACATTCAGTACTTC. The chain links TRBV5-6 to TRBJ2-4; 7 bases match TRBD2. The CDR3 covers 18 residues. CDR1 is SGHDT and CDR2 is YYEEEE in the germline V gene. The ends lost 3 bases at V and 1 base at J; junction bases unmatched: 13.

J is TRBJ1-4 and V is TRBV5-5; D is unresolved. Germline-derived CDR1 and CDR2 are SGHKS and YYEKEE (reference sequence). Trimming cost V 0 bases and J 0 bases, with 9 bases left between them. The CDR3 is 16 amino acids. The CDR3 DNA reads as TGTGCCAGCAGCTTGGGTTTCGGTGCAACTAATGAAAAACTGTTTTTT. It yields the protein CASSLGFGATNEKLFF.

This clonotype was found a few times. This chain joins TRBV7-8 and TRBJ1-5; maybe TRBD1 (6 bases). This CDR3 spans 14 amino acids. Germline CDR1 reads SGHVS; CDR2 reads FQNEAQ. V was trimmed by 5 bases and J by 4 bases, leaving 12 bases between them. This chain's CDR3 is CASSPRTVNQPQHF. DNA for the CDR3: TGTGCCAGCAGCCCGCGGACAGTTAATCAGCCCCAGCATTTT.

The V gene is TRBV10-3, the J gene TRBJ2-2; the D gene is possibly TRBD1 (6 bases). The CDR3 consists of 17 residues. Germline values: CDR1 ENHRY, CDR2 SYGVKD. The V end was cut by 2 bases, the J end by 2 bases, with 15 bases between. The CDR3 is CAISERDTIPNTGELFF. The CDR3 nucleotides are TGTGCCATCAGTGAGAGGGACACGATTCCAAACACCGGGGAGCTGTTTTTT.

The rearrangement joins TRBV13 to TRBJ2-2; D is undetermined. There are 19 residues in the CDR3. The V and J ends lost 0 bases and 0 bases respectively, with 17 bases between them. Germline V gene data show CDR1 as PRHDT and CDR2 as FYEKMQ (reference sequence). The CDR3 nucleotides read TGTGCCAGCAGCTTAGGCCTGGTTTCCTACGCCGCGAACACCGGGGAGCTGTTTTTT. Translating gives CASSLGLVSYAANTGELFF.

This clonotype was recorded a few times. The gene calls are TRBV7-6 and TRBJ1-6, with D hard to call. V was pared by 1 base and J by 7 bases, with 5 bases between. This CDR3 contains 13 residues. Germline V CDR1 and CDR2: SGHVS, FNYEAQ. The chain's CDR3 is CASSLGANSPLHF. The CDR3 DNA reads TGTGCCAGCAGCTTAGGAGCGAATTCACCCCTCCACTTT. Using reference TRBV7-6 and TRBJ1-6 for the parts outside the CDR3, the full variable domain is GAGVSQSPRYKVTKRGQDVALRCDPISGHVSLYWYRQALGQGPEFLTYFNYEAQQDKSGLPNDRFSAERPEGSISTLTIQRTEQRDSAMYRCASSLGANSPLHFGNGTRLTVT.

This chain connects TRBV7-2 to TRBJ1-2; D gene unclear. This CDR3 contains 15 residues. Germline lookup yields CDR1 SGHTA and CDR2 FQGNSA. The V end lost 5 bases, the J end lost 2 bases, and 15 bases lay between the germline ends. CDR3 sequence: CASSLSAMRNYGYTF. DNA of the CDR3: TGTGCCAGCAGCCTCTCTGCCATGAGGAACTATGGCTACACCTTC.

V usage is TRBV12-5 and J usage is TRBJ1-1; maybe TRBD1 (5 bases). Trimming removed 1 base at V and 3 bases at J, with 9 bases between. The CDR3 length is 14 residues. Germline V lookup: CDR1 LGHNT, CDR2 FRNRAP. The CDR3 bases are TGTGCTAGTGGTTTGGCCGAAGGGGACACTGAAGCTTTCTTT. It encodes CASGLAEGDTEAFF.

This clonotype was counted between two and nine times. This sequence joins TRBV7-9 and TRBJ2-7; 8 bases fit TRBD2. The CDR3 length is 13 residues. CDR1 is SEHNR, CDR2 FQNEAQ, per germline (reference sequence). After removal of 4 bases from V and 3 bases from J, the junction contained 2 bases not matched to a gene. The CDR3 loop is CASSSGLGYEQYF. The CDR3 coding sequence is TGTGCCAGCAGCTCGGGACTAGGCTACGAGCAGTACTTC.

This chain joins TRBV7-9 and TRBJ1-1; 8 positions agree with TRBD1. This CDR3 contains 13 residues. After removal of 8 bases from V and 6 bases from J, the junction contained 8 bases not matched to a gene. The germline gives CDR1 SEHNR, CDR2 FQNEAQ (reference sequence). The CDR3 sequence is CASLPRGLPEAFF. CDR3 DNA: TGTGCCAGCCTACCCAGGGGGCTTCCTGAAGCTTTCTTT.

This chain uses TRBV7-2 with TRBJ2-3; TRBD2 matches at 8 bases. Germline CDR1 SGHTA, CDR2 FQGNSA. The ends lost 5 bases at V and 4 bases at J; junction bases unmatched: 8. The CDR3 is made up of 15 amino acids. The CDR3 loop reads CASSLIGGGADTQYF. The CDR3 DNA reads as TGTGCCAGCAGCCTAATCGGGGGGGGCGCAGATACGCAGTATTTT. Variable domain in full (rest from reference TRBV7-2 and TRBJ2-3): GAGVSQSPSNKVTEKGKDVELRCDPISGHTALYWYRQSLGQGLEFLIYFQGNSAPDKSGLPSDRFSAERTGGSVSTLTIQRTQQEDSAVYLCASSLIGGGADTQYFGPGTRLTVL.

There are a few counts of this clonotype. The chain combines TRBV4-1 with TRBJ1-4; 11 nucleotides line up with TRBD1. Germline trimming cut 4 bases from V and 5 bases from J; bases unmatched to any gene: 6. The CDR3 covers 16 residues. The germline CDR1 and CDR2 sequences are MGHRA and YSYEKL. CDR3 in amino acids: CASSRRGDRGNEKLFF. In DNA, the CDR3 is TGCGCCAGCAGCCGTCGGGGGGACAGGGGGAATGAAAAACTGTTTTTT.

In its sample, this clonotype was seen a few times. The chain carries TRBV6-2 or TRBV6-3 and TRBJ2-1, with 8 positions matching TRBD2. This CDR3 contains 14 residues. Trimming at V came to 6 bases and at J to 8 bases, leaving 9 bases not matched to a gene. Per the germline V gene, CDR1 is MNHEY and CDR2 is SVGEGT. The CDR3 DNA follows: TGTGCCAGCAGCTACGCGGGGGGTTATTATGAGCAGTTCTTC. Translating it yields CASSYAGGYYEQFF.

Only a few counts were recorded for this clonotype. The chain is built from TRBV9 and TRBJ2-3; 11 bases line up with TRBD2. The V gene end was trimmed by 3 bases and the J gene end by 2 bases; junction bases not matched to a gene: 5. CDR3 size: 16 residues. The V gene's germline CDR1 is SGDLS and CDR2 YYNGEE. CDR3 nucleotides: TGTGCCAGCAGCGCCGGGACTAGCGGATACACAGATACGCAGTATTTT. Protein sequence: CASSAGTSGYTDTQYF.

This clonotype appeared a few times. The genes are TRBV4-2 and TRBJ2-1; 10 nucleotides align to TRBD2. Trimming took 4 bases from V and 1 from J; bases not matched to a gene: 7. CDR1 and CDR2 from the germline V gene are LGHNA and YNFKEQ. The CDR3 has 17 amino acids. The CDR3 region has the DNA TGTGCCAGCAGCCCCGGTAGCGGGGGGCCTTCCTACAATGAGCAGTTCTTC. Translating gives CASSPGSGGPSYNEQFF.

The rearrangement links TRBV6-5 to TRBJ1-3; 7 bases line up with TRBD1. The germline CDR1 and CDR2 sequences are MNHEY and SVGAGI. V gave up 5 bases and J gave up 0 bases; unmatched junction bases: 4. The CDR3 is made up of 15 amino acids. The CDR3 DNA follows: TGTGCCAGCAGTACAGGGGACGACTCTGGAAACACCATATATTTT. This sequence encodes CASSTGDDSGNTIYF.

This clonotype was seen a few times. J is TRBJ2-3 and V is TRBV11-2; D is unresolved. CDR3 length: 13 residues. CDR1 is SGHAT, CDR2 FQNNGV, per germline. The V and J ends lost 4 bases and 2 bases respectively, with 7 bases between them. The CDR3 reads CASSWLVTDTQYF. DNA of the CDR3: TGTGCCAGCAGCTGGCTGGTCACAGATACGCAGTATTTT.

This clonotype appeared once. The CDR3 spells CASSAPLTSGGVSTDTQYF. The CDR3, as DNA: TGTGCCAGCAGCGCCCCCTTGACTAGCGGGGGGGTTAGCACAGATACGCAGTATTTT. This chain links TRBV9 with TRBJ2-3; 14 bases are shared with TRBD2. V gave up 3 bases and J gave up 0 bases; unmatched junction bases: 9. The CDR3 runs 19 residues. Looked up from germline, CDR1 is SGDLS and CDR2 is YYNGEE.

This clonotype was seen a handful of times. The chain employs TRBV7-6 and TRBJ1-1; D uncertain. Trimming shortened V by 7 bases and J by 3 bases, and 12 bases separated the two germline ends. Germline V gives CDR1 SGHVS, CDR2 FNYEAQ. This CDR3 region has 13 residues. Written as DNA, the CDR3 is TGTGCCAGCATCTCCCTGGGAGACACTGAAGCTTTCTTT. Its translation is CASISLGDTEAFF.